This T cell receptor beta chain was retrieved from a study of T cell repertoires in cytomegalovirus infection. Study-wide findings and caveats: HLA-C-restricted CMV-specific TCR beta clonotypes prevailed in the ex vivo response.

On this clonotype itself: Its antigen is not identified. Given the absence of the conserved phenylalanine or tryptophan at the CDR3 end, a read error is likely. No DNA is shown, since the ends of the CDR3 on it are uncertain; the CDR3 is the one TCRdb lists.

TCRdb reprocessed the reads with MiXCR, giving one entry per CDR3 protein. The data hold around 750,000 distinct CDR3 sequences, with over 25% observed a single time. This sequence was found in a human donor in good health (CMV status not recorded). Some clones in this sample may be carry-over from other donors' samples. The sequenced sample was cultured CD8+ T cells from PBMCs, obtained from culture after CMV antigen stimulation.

The CDR3 sequence is CASSDPGLAGGML. The rearrangement joins TRBV6-4 to TRBJ2-1; TRBD2 is the table's D call and was not checked against the DNA. Germline V CDR1 and CDR2: MRHNA, SNTAGT. The CDR3 sequence runs 13 residues, both termini included.